The 3 T cell receptor beta chains listed next were all sequenced from one sample in a study of cytomegalovirus exposure and HLA in healthy donors. This PCR relied on a set of 60 Vbeta primers and 13 Jbeta primers. The assay was immunoSEQ multiplex PCR, and TCRdb's table has in-frame clones only and misses some. This table has 150,000 to 200,000 clones, more than 85% appearing once. What was sequenced was PBMCs. The receptor set was obtained from a woman aged 18 to 35 in good health and CMV-seronegative.

CDR3 amino acids: CASSPGLLSTDTQYF. For the CDR3, the DNA is TGTGCCAGCAGCCCGGGACTCCTTAGCACAGATACGCAGTATTTT. The chain employs TRBV9 and TRBJ2-3; D possibly corresponds to TRBD2 (6 bases). CDR1 is SGDLS and CDR2 is YYNGEE in the germline V gene. V was pared by 4 bases and J by 0 bases, with 12 bases between. This CDR3 comprises 15 residues.

The CDR3 loop reads CASSQEAGGPNEQYF. CDR3 coding DNA: TGCGCCAGCAGCCAAGAAGCGGGAGGGCCCAACGAGCAGTACTTC. The chain combines TRBV4-1 with TRBJ2-7; the match to TRBD2 covers 10 bases. The CDR3 consists of 15 residues. Germline CDR1 is MGHRA and CDR2 is YSYEKL. V was clipped by 0 bases and J by 5 bases; unmatched bases: 4.

The gene calls are TRBV10-3 and TRBJ2-5; possible D gene TRBD1, 6 bases. The CDR3 consists of 14 residues. V shed 10 bases and J shed 9 bases, with 24 bases lying between them. Germline CDR1 and CDR2: ENHRY and SYGVKD. The CDR3: CATAADSGKAAQYF. The CDR3 nucleotides are TGTGCCACTGCCGCGGACAGTGGGAAAGCGGCCCAGTACTTC.